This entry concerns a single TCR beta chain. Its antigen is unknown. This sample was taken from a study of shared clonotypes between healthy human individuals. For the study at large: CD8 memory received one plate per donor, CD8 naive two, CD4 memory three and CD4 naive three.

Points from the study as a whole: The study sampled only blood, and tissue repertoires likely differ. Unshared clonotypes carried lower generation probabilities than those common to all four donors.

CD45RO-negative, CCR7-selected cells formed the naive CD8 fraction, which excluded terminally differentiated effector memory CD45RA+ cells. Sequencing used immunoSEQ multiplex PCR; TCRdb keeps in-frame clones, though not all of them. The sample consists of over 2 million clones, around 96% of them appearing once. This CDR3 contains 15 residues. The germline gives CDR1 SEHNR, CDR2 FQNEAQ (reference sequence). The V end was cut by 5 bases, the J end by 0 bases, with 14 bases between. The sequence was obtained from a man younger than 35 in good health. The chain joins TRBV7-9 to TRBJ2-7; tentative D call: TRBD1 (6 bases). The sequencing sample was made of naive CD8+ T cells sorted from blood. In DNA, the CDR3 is TGTGCCAGCAGCCGACGGACAGCTAACTCCTACGAGCAGTACTTC. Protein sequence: CASSRRTANSYEQYF.